This T cell receptor (beta chain) was obtained from a study of CD8 T cells in Susac syndrome. With random hexamers, about 0.45 to 1 ug RNA was reverse transcribed. MiXCR, run by TCRdb on the immunoSEQ multiplex PCR reads, gives a single entry per CDR3 protein. This sample has about 180,000 distinct CDR3 sequences; roughly 94% occur once, and the top ten carry around 0.11%. The CDR3 is 15 amino acids. V lost 1 base and J 5 bases, leaving 12 bases between the germline ends. The germline V gene has CDR1 SGDLS and CDR2 YYNGEE. Sequenced input: CD4+ T cells from PBMCs. The receptor was derived from a human donor with Susac syndrome. The V gene is TRBV9, the J gene TRBJ1-4; D is possibly TRBD1 (6 bases). For the CDR3, the DNA is TGTGCCAGCAGCGTAAAAGGACAGAGGAATGAAAAACTGTTTTTT. Translating it yields CASSVKGQRNEKLFF.